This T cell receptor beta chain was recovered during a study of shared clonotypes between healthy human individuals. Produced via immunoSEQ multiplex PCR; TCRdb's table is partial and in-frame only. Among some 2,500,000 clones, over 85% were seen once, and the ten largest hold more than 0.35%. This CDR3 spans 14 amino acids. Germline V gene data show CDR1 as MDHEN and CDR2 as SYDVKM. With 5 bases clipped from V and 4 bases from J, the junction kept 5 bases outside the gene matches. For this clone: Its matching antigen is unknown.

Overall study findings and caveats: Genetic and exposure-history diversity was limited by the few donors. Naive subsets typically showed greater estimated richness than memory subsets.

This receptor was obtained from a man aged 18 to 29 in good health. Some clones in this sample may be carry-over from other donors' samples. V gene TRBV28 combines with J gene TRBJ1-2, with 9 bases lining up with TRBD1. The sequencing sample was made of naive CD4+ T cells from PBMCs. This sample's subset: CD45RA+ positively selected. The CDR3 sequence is CASSRTGVSYGYTF. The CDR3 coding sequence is TGTGCCAGCAGTAGGACAGGGGTGAGCTATGGCTACACCTTC.